Included here is one TCR beta chain sequence, with context. Its target is not known. This specimen belongs to a study of T cell clones after liver transplantation. Study details: Post-transplant blood was tracked for graft-donor-reactive T cell clones identified in a pre-transplant mixed lymphocyte reaction. Graft-donor-reactive sequences were compared with third-party-reactive TCRbeta sequences from pre-transplant mixed lymphocyte reactions. Overall study results and limits: Post-transplant time points were not standardized, so conclusions are preliminary.

V lost 4 bases, J lost 4 bases, and 19 bases stayed unmatched. This CDR3 has 19 amino acids. From germline, CDR1 is SGDLS and CDR2 YYNGEE. The table came from immunoSEQ multiplex PCR; TCRdb's copy has only in-frame clones and leaves some out. Seen here are tens of thousands of clones, roughly 92% observed once, and the top ten hold 0.75% to 1%. The chain couples TRBV9 to TRBJ2-7, with 11 positions matching TRBD2. The starting material was CD4+ T cells from blood, obtained roughly 25 months after liver transplant. The source of this sequence is a human patient who received a liver transplant. The graft donor may account for some of the T cells. The CDR3: CASSRTSGSNSGTGYEQYF. CDR3 DNA: TGTGCCAGCAGCCGAACTAGCGGGAGTAATTCGGGCACTGGTTACGAGCAGTACTTC.